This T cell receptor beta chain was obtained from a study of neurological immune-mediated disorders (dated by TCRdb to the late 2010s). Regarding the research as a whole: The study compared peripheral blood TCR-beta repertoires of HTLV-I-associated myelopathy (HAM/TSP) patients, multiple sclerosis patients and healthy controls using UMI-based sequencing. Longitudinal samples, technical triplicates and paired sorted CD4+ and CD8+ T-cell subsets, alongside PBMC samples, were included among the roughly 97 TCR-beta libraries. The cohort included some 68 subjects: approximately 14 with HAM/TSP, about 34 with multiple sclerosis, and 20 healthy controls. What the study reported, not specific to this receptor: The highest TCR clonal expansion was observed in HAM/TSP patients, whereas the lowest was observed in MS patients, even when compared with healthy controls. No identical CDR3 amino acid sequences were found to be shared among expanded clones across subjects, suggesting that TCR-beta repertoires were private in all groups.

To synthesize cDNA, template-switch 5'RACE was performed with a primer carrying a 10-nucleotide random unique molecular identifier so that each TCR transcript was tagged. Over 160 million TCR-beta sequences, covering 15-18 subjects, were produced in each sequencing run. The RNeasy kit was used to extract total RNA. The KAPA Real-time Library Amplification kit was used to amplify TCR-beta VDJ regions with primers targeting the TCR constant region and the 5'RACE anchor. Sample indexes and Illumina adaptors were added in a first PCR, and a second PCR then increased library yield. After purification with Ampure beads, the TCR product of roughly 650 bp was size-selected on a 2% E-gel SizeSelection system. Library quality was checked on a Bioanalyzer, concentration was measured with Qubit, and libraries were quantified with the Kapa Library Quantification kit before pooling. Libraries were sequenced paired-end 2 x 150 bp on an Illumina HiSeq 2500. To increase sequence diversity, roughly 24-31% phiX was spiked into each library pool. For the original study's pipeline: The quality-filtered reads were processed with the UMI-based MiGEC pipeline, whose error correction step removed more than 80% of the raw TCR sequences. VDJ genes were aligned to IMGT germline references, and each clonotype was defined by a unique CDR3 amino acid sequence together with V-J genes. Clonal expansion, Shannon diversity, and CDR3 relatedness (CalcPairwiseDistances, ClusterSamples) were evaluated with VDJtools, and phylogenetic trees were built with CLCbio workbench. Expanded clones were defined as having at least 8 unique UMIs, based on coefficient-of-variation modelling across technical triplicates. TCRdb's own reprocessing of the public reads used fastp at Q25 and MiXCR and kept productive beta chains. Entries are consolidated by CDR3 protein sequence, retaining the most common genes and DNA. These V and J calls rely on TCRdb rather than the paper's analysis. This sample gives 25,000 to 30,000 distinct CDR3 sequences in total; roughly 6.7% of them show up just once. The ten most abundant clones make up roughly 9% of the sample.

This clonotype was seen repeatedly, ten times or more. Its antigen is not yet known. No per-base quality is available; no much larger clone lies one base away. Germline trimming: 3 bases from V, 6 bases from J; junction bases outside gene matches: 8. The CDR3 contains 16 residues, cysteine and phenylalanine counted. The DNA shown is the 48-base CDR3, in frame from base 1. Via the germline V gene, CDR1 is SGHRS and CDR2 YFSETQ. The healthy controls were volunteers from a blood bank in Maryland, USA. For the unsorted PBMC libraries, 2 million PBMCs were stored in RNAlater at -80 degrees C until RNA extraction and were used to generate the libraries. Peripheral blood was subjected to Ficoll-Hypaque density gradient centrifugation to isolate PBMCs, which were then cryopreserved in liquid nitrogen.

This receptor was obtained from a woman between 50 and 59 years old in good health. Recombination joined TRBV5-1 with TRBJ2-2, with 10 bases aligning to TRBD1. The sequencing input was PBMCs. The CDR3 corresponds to CASSSDGQGGSGELFF. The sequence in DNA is TGCGCCAGCAGCTCGGACGGACAGGGGGGGTCCGGGGAGCTGTTTTTT.